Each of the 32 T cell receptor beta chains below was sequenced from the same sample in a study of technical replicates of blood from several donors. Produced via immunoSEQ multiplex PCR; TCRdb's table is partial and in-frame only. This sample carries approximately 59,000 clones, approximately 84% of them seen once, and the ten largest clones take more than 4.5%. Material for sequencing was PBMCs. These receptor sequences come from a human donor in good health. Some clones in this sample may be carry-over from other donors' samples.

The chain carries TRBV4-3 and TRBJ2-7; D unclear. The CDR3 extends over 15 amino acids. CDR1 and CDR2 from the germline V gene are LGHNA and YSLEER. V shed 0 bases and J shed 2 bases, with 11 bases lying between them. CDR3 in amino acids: CASSQDSRQTYEQYF. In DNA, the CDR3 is TGCGCCAGCAGCCAAGACTCGAGACAAACCTACGAGCAGTACTTC.

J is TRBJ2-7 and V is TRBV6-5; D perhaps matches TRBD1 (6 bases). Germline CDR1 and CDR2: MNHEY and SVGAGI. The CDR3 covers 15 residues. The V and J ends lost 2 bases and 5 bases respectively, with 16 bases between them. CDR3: CASSYLAGVRNEQYF. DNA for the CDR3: TGTGCCAGCAGTTACCTGGCAGGGGTCAGGAACGAGCAGTACTTC.

The CDR3: CASRPRGQETQYF. The CDR3 DNA sequence: TGTGCCAGCAGACCGCGGGGGCAAGAGACCCAGTACTTC. This sequence joins TRBV7-9 and TRBJ2-5; 7 bases match TRBD2. The CDR3 has 13 amino acids. CDR1 is SEHNR and CDR2 is FQNEAQ in the germline V gene (reference sequence). The J segment lost 2 bases and the V segment lost 6 bases, leaving 3 bases of the junction unmatched.

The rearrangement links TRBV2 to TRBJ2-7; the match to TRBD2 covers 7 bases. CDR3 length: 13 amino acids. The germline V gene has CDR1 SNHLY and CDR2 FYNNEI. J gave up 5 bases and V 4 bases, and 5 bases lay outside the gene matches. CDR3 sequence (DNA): TGTGCCAGCAGTGTGGGAGGGGCAGACGAGCAGTACTTC. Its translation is CASSVGGADEQYF. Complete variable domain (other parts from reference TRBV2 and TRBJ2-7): EPEVTQTPSHQVTQMGQEVILRCVPISNHLYFYWYRQILGQKVEFLVSFYNNEISEKSEIFDDQFSVERPDGSNFTLKIRSTKLEDSAMYFCASSVGGADEQYFGPGTRLTVT.

CDR3: CASSSVRDRADGYTF. For the CDR3, the DNA is TGTGCCAGCAGCTCGGTCCGGGACAGGGCTGATGGCTACACCTTC. The V and J genes are TRBV11-2 and TRBJ1-2; 9 bases match TRBD1. The CDR3 length is 15 residues. Germline V gene data show CDR1 as SGHAT and CDR2 as FQNNGV. V gave up 4 bases and J gave up 6 bases; unmatched junction bases: 9.

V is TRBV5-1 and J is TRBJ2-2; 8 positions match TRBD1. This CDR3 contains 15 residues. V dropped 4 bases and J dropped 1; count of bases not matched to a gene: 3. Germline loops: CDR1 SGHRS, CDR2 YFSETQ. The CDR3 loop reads CASSGGTGNTGELFF. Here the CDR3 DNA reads TGCGCCAGCAGCGGAGGGACAGGGAACACCGGGGAGCTGTTTTTT.

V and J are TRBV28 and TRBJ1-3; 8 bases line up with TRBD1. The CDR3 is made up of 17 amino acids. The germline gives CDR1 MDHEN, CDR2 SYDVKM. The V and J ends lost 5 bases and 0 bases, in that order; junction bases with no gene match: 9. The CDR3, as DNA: TGTGCCAGCAGTGCGCGACAGGGGATTTCCTCTGGAAACACCATATATTTT. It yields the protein CASSARQGISSGNTIYF.

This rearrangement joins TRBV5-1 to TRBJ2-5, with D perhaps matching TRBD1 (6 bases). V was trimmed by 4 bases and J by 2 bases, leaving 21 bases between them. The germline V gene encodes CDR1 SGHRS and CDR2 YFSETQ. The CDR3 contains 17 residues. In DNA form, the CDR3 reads TGCGCCAGCAGCCTCCCGGTTGGGGAAACAGGGCAAGAGACCCAGTACTTC. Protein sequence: CASSLPVGETGQETQYF.

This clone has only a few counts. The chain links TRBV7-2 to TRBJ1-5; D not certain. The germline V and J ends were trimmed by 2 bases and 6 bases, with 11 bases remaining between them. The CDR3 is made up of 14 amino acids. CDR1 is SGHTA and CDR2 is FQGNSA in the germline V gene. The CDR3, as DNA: TGTGCCAGCAGCTTATCGGGATCCAGTCAGCCCCAGCATTTT. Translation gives CASSLSGSSQPQHF.

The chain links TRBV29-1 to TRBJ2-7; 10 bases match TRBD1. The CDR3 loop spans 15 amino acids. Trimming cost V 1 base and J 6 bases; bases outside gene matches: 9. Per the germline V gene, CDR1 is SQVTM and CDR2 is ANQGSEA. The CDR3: CSVEGETGGRVEQYF. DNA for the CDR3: TGCAGCGTTGAAGGCGAGACAGGGGGCCGGGTCGAGCAGTACTTC.

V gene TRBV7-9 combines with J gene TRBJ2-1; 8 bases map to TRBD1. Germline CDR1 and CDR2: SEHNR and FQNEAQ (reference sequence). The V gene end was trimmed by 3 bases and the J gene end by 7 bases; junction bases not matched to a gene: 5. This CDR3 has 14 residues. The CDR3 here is CASSFYTGGNEQFF. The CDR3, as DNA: TGTGCCAGCAGCTTCTATACAGGGGGGAATGAGCAGTTCTTC.

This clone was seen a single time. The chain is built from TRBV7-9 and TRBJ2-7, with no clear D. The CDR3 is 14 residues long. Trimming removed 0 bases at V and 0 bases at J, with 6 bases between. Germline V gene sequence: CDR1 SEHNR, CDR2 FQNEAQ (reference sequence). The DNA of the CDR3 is TGTGCCAGCAGCTTAGCCATAGCCTCCTACGAGCAGTACTTC. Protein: CASSLAIASYEQYF.

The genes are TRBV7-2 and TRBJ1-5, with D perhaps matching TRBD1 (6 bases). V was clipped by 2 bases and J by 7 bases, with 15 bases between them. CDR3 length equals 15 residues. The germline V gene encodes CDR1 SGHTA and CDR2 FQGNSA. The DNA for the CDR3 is TGTGCCAGCAGCTTAAGGTCTGGGGGCGCCCAGCCCCAGCATTTT. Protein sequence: CASSLRSGGAQPQHF.

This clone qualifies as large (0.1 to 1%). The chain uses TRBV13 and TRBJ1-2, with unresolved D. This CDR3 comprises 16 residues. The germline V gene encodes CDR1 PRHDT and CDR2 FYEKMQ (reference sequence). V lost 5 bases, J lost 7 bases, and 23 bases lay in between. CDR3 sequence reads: CASSPRRLGEVAGYTF. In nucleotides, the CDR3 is TGTGCCAGCAGCCCCAGACGGCTCGGGGAAGTAGCTGGCTACACCTTC.

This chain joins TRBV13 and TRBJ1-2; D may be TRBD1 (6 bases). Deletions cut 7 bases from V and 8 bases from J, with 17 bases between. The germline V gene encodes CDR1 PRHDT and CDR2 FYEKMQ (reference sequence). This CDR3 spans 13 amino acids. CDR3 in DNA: TGTGCCAGCACCTCCAGGACAGAAGGAGGCTACACCTTC. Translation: CASTSRTEGGYTF.

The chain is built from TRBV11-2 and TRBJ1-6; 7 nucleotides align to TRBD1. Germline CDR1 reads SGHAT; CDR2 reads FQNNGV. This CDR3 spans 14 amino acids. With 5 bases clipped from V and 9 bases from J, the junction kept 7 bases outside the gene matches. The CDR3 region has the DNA TGTGCCAGCAGCGACCGGGACAGCGTTTCACCCCTCCACTTT. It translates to CASSDRDSVSPLHF.

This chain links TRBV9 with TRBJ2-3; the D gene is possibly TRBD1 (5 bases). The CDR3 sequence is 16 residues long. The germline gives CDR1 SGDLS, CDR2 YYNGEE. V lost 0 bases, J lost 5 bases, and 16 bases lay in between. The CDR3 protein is CASSVAARVMGDTQYF. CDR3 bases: TGTGCCAGCAGCGTAGCGGCCAGGGTGATGGGAGATACGCAGTATTTT.

CDR3 sequence: CASSLAGGDEQYF. CDR3 nucleotides: TGCGCCAGCAGCTTGGCGGGGGGCGACGAGCAGTACTTC. V and J are TRBV5-1 and TRBJ2-7; D may be TRBD2 (7 bases). This CDR3 spans 13 amino acids. V shed 0 bases and J shed 5 bases, with 9 bases lying between them. From germline, CDR1 is SGHRS and CDR2 YFSETQ.

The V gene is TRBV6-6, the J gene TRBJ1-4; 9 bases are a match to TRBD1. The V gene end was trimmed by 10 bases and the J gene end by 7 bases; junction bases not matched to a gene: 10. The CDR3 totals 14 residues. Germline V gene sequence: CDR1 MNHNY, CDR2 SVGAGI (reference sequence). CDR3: CAIRGTGNSEKLFF. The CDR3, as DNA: TGTGCCATCCGGGGGACAGGGAACAGTGAAAAACTGTTTTTT.

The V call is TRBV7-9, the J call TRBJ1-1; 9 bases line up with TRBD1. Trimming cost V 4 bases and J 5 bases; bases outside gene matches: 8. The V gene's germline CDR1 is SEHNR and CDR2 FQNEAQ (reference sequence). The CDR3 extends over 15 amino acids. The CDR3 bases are TGTGCCAGCAGCTCCTTAGGGACAGGGTGGACTGAAGCTTTCTTT. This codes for CASSSLGTGWTEAFF.

This CDR3 reads CASSPTSGETGELFF. CDR3 DNA sequence: TGTGCCAGCAGCCCGACTAGCGGGGAGACCGGGGAGCTGTTTTTT. The rearrangement links TRBV11-2 to TRBJ2-2; 11 bases map to TRBD2. Germline assignment: CDR1 SGHAT and CDR2 FQNNGV. The CDR3 has 15 amino acids. V lost 5 bases and J lost 5; bases outside the gene matches: 4.

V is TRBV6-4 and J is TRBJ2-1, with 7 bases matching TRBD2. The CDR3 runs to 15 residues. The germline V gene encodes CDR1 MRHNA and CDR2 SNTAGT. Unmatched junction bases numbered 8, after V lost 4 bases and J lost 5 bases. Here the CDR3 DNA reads TGTGCCAGCAGTGCGGATGCGGGAGCCCACAATGAGCAGTTCTTC. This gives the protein CASSADAGAHNEQFF.

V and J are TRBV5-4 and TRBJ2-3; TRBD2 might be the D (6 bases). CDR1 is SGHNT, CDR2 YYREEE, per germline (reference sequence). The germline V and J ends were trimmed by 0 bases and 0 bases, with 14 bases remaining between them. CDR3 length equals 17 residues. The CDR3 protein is CASSLAAGLLSTDTQYF. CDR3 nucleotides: TGTGCCAGCAGCTTGGCCGCGGGGCTATTAAGCACAGATACGCAGTATTTT.

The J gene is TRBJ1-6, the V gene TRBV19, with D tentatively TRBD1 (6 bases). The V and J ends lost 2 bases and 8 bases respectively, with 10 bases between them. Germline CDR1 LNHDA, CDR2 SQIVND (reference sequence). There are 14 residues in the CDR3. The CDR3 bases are TGTGCCAGTAGTATAATCGCAGGGGATTCACCCCTCCACTTT. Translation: CASSIIAGDSPLHF.

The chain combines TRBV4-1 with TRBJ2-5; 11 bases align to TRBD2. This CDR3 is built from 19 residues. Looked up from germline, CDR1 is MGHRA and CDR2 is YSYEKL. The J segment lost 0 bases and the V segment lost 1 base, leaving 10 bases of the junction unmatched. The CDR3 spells CASSQASLAGGAYQETQYF. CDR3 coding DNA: TGCGCCAGCAGCCAAGCAAGCCTAGCGGGGGGTGCGTACCAAGAGACCCAGTACTTC.

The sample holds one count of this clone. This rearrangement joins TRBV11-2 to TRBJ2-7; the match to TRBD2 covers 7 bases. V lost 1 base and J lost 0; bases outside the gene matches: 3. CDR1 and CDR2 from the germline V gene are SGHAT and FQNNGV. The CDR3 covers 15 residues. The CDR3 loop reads CASSLVPSGSYEQYF. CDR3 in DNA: TGTGCCAGCAGCTTAGTCCCTAGCGGCTCCTACGAGCAGTACTTC.

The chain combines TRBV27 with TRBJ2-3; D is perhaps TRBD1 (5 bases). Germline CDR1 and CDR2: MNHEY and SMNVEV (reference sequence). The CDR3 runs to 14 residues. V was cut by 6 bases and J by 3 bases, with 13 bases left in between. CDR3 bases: TGTGCCAGCAGCGATGGTAGGGGAACAGATACGCAGTATTTT. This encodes CASSDGRGTDTQYF.

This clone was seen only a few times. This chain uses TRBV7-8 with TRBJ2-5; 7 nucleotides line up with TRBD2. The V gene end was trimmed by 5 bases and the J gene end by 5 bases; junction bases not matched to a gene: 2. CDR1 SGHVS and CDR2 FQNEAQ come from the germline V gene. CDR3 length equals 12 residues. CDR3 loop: CASSPAGETQYF. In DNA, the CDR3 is TGTGCCAGCAGCCCAGCGGGGGAGACCCAGTACTTC.

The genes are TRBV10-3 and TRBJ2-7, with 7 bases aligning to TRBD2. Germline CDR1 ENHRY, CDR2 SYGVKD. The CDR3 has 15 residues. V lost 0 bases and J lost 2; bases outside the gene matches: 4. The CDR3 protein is CAISESTGLTYEQYF. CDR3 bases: TGTGCCATCAGTGAGTCGACGGGACTAACCTACGAGCAGTACTTC.

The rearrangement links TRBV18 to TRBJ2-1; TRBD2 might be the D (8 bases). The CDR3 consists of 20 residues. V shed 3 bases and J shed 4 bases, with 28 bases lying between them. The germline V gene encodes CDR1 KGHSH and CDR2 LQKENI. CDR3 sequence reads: CASSPTGRRLAGHLYNEQFF. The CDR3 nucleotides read TGTGCCAGCTCACCGACAGGGAGGCGGTTAGCGGGACATCTTTACAATGAGCAGTTCTTC.

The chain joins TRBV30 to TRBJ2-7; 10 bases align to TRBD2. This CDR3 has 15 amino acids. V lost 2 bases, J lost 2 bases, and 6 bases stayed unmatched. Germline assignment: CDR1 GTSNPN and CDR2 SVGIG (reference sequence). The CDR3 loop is CAWSSPGLATYEQYF. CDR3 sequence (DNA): TGTGCCTGGAGTTCCCCGGGACTAGCGACCTACGAGCAGTACTTC.

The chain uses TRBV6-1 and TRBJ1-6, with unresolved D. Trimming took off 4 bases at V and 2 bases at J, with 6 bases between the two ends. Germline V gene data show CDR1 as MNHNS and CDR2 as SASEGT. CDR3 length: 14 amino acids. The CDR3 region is CASSAGPYNSPLHF. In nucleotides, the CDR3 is TGTGCCAGCAGTGCTGGGCCCTATAATTCACCCCTCCACTTT.